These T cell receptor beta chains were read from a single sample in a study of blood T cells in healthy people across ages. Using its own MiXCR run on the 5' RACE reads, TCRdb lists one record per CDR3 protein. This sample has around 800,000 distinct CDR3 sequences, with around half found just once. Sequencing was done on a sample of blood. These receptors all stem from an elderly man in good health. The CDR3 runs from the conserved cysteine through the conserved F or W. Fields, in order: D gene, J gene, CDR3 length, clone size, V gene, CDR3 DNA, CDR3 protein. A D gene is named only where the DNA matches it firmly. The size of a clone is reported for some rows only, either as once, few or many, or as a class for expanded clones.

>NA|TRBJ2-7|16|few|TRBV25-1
TGTGCCAGCAGTGGGGGGTTGGGCAGCTCCTACAATGAGCAGTACTTC
CASSGGLGSSYNEQYF
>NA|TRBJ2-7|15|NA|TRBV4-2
TGTGCCAGCAGCCAAGATCGAGAGGTTGACTACGAGCAGTACTTC
CASSQDREVDYEQYF
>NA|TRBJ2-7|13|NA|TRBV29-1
TGCAGCGTTGAAGCCCGAGGCGCGCACGAGCAGTACTTC
CSVEARGAHEQYF
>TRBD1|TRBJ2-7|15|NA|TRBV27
TGTGCCAGCAGTTCTCTCGGGACAGGAGACTACGAGCAGTACTTC
CASSSLGTGDYEQYF
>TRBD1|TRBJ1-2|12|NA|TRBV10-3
TGTGCCATAATGGAGGGGGCCGGTGGCTACACCTTC
CAIMEGAGGYTF
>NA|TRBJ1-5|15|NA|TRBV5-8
TGTGCCAGCAGCTTGGACAGGGACCTTTGGTGGCCCCAGCATTTT
CASSLDRDLWWPQHF
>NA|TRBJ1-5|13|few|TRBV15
TGTGCCACTCAAGTGGGGGTTAATCAGCCCCAGCATTTT
CATQVGVNQPQHF
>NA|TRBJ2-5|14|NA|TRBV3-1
TGTGCCAGCAGCCAAGGACGGAAACAAGAGACCCAGTACTTC
CASSQGRKQETQYF
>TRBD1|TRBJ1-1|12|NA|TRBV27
TGTGCCAGCAGGACAGGGACCACTGAAGCTTTCTTT
CASRTGTTEAFF
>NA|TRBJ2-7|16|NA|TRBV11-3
TGTGCCAGCAGCACCCCCGGTGGAGCGGAGGACAATGAGCAGTACTTC
CASSTPGGAEDNEQYF
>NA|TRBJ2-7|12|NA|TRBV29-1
TGCAGCGTTTATAACATCCCCTACGAGCAGTACTTC
CSVYNIPYEQYF
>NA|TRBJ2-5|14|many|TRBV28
TGTGCCAGCAGGACCCCGGACTACCAAGAGACCCAGTACTTC
CASRTPDYQETQYF
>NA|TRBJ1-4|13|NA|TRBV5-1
TGCGCCAGCAGAAGCAGGTCCGGTGAAAAACTGTTTTTT
CASRSRSGEKLFF
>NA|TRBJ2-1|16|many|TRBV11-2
TGTGCCAGCAGCTTAGATATCCAGGCCTCGTACAATGAGCAGTTCTTC
CASSLDIQASYNEQFF
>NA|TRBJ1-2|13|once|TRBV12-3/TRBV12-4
TGTGCCAGCAGTCCGGGCATAGGCTATGGCTACACCTTC
CASSPGIGYGYTF
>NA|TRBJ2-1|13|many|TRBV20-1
TGCAGTGCATGGGGGGCTCCCCCGGGTGAGCAGTTCTTC
CSAWGAPPGEQFF
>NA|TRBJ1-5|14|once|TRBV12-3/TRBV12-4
TGTGCCAGCACCGACGACAGGACCGTTCAGCCCCAGCATTTT
CASTDDRTVQPQHF
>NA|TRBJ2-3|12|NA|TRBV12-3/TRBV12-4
TGTGCCAGCAGGGGACGAGCAGATGCGCAGTATTTT
CASRGRADAQYF
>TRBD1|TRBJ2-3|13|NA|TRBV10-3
TGTGCCATCAGTGAGCCTAGGGACAGGGCGGAGTATTTT
CAISEPRDRAEYF
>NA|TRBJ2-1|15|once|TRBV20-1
TGCAGTGCTAGAGTCAGAACAGGGAGCAGGGATGAGCAGTTCTTC
CSARVRTGSRDEQFF
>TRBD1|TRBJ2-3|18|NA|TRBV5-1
TGCGCCAGCAGCTGGAGATCCGGGACAGGGTTCAACGCAGATACGCAGTATTTT
CASSWRSGTGFNADTQYF
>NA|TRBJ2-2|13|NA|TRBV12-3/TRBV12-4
TGTGCCAGCAGTTTGAAAGAAACCGGGGAGCTGTTTTTT
CASSLKETGELFF
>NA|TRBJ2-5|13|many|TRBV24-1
TGTGCCACCGCCACTGTGGGGCAAGAGACCCAGTACTTC
CATATVGQETQYF
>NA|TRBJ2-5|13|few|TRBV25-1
TGTGCCAGCAGTGGGACTGGCTGGGGTGAGCAGTACTTC
CASSGTGWGEQYF
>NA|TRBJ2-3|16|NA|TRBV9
TGTGCCAGCAGCGTAGGGTCAGGGGCGGATACAGATACGCAGTATTTT
CASSVGSGADTDTQYF
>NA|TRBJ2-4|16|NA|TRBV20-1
TGTAGTGCTAGAGAGGCAGGGCGGGTAGCCAAAAACATTCAGTACTTC
CSAREAGRVAKNIQYF
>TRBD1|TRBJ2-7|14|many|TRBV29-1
TGCAGCGTTGGCCGGGGGACAGGTTCCGACGAGCAGTACTTC
CSVGRGTGSDEQYF
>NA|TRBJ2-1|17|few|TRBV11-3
TGTGCCAGCAGCTCGAGAGGGGGCGGGAGCTCCTACAATGAGCAGTTCTTC
CASSSRGGGSSYNEQFF
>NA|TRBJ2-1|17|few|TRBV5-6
TGTGCCAGCAGCCCAACCTCGGGAGCGCGGTTGTACAATGAGCAGTTCTTC
CASSPTSGARLYNEQFF
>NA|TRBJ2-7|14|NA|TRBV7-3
TGTGCCAGCAGCCTACTACCAAGCTCCTACGAGCAGTACTTC
CASSLLPSSYEQYF
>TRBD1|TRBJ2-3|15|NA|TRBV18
TGTGCCAGCTCACCTTCACAGGGGAGCGCAGATACGCAGTATTTT
CASSPSQGSADTQYF
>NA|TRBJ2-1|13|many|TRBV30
TGTGCCTGGAGCCACTATAAAATAAATGAGCAGTTCTTC
CAWSHYKINEQFF
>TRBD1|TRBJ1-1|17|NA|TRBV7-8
TGTGCCAGCAGCTTAGTTGATTTCGGGACAGTTAACACTGAAGCTTTCTTT
CASSLVDFGTVNTEAFF
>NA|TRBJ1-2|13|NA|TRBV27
TGTGCCAGCACTCCCGCAGGGGCGGATGGCTACACCTTC
CASTPAGADGYTF
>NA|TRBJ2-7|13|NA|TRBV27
TGTGCCAGCAGCCCCCTTGATCCCTACGAGCAGTACTTC
CASSPLDPYEQYF
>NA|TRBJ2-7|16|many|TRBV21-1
TGTGCCAGCAGCTTCCAAGGACTAGCGAACTCCTACGAGCAGTACTTC
CASSFQGLANSYEQYF
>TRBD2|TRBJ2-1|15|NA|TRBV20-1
TGCAGTGCTATCCATGGAACTAGCGGGGGCAATGAGCAGTTCTTC
CSAIHGTSGGNEQFF
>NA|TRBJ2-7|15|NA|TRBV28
TGTGCCAGCAGTTTGGTTCGTCAGTCTAAACACGAGCAGTACTTC
CASSLVRQSKHEQYF
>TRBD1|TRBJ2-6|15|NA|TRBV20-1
TGCAGTGCGCCAGGGGGCAACTCTGGGGCCAACGTCCTGACTTTC
CSAPGGNSGANVLTF
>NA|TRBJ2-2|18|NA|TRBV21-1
TGTGCCAGCAGCAAAGAGGGGCAGGGGGACCCGGGCACCGGGGAGCTGTTTTTT
CASSKEGQGDPGTGELFF
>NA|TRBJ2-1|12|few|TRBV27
TGTGCCAGCACTACTTTATACAATGAGCAGTTCTTC
CASTTLYNEQFF
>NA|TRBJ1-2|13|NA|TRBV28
TGTGCCAGCAGCAACAGGGATCCCTATGGCTACACCTTC
CASSNRDPYGYTF
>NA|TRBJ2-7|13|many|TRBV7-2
TGTGCCAGCAGCTTAGATTTCGGGTACGAGCAGTACTTC
CASSLDFGYEQYF
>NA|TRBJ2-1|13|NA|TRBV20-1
TGCAGAGCTTCCCCGGACTTGAACAATGAGCAGTTCTTT
CRASPDLNNEQFF
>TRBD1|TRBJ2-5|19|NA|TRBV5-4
TGTGCCAGCAGCTTGGATCTTGATCCGATGGGACAGCACCAAGAGACCCAGTACTTC
CASSLDLDPMGQHQETQYF
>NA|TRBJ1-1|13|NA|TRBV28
TGTGCCAGCAGTTTATCCCTGTTGACTGAAGCTTTCTTT
CASSLSLLTEAFF
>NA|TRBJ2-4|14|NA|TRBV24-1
TGTGCCACCAGTGACCGTATAGACAAAAACATTCAGTACTTC
CATSDRIDKNIQYF
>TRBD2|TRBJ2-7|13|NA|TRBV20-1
TGCAGTGCAATAGCGGGAAACCCCTACGAGCAGTACTTC
CSAIAGNPYEQYF
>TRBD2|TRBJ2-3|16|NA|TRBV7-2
TGTGCCAGCAGCTTTCTCTCGGCGGGAGGGGCAGATACGCAGTATTTT
CASSFLSAGGADTQYF
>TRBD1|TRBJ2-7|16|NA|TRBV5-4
TGTGCCAGCAGCTTGGACCCGGGACAGGGGTCCTACGAGCAGTACTTC
CASSLDPGQGSYEQYF
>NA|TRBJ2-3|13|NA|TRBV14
TGTGCCAGCAGCCAAGGAGCTTTGGATACGCAGTATTTT
CASSQGALDTQYF
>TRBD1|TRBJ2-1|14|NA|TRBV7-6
TGTGCCAGCAGCCTCCGGGACAGTCACAATGAGCAGTTCTTC
CASSLRDSHNEQFF
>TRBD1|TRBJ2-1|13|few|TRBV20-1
TGCAGTGCTATGGGACAGGGGAACAATGAGCAGTTCTTC
CSAMGQGNNEQFF
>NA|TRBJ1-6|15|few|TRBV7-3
TGTGCCAGCAGCTTACATGGACGGGATAATTCACCCCTCCACTTT
CASSLHGRDNSPLHF
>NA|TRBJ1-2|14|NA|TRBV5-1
TGCGCCAGCAGCCTCGGATCAGGGACACGAGGCTACACCTTC
CASSLGSGTRGYTF
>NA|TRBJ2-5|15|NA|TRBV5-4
TGTGCCAGCAGCTTGGCCGACGGGGGATTAGGGACCCAGTACTTC
CASSLADGGLGTQYF
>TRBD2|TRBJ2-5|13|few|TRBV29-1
TGCAGCGTTGTGATAGCGGGACAAGAGACCCAGTACTTC
CSVVIAGQETQYF
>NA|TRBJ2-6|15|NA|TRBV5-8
TGTGCCAGCAGCTTGAGGAGCTCTGGGGCCAACGTCCTGACTTTC
CASSLRSSGANVLTF
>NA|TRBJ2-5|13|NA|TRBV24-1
TGTGCCACCAGTGAGGGGGGTCGAGAGACCCAGTACTTC
CATSEGGRETQYF
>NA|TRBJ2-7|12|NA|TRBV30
TGTGCCTGGAGTGTACGGGAATACGAGCAGTACTTC
CAWSVREYEQYF